The T cell receptor (beta chain) under discussion was sequenced for a study of T cell responses to AZD1222 COVID-19 vaccine. Trimming cost V 4 bases and J 3 bases, with 7 bases left between them. Germline-derived CDR1 and CDR2 are LNHDA and SQIVND (reference sequence). The CDR3 spans 13 residues. The sample holds a few counts of this clone. The table came from immunoSEQ multiplex PCR; TCRdb's copy has only in-frame clones and leaves some out. The table lists 60,000 to 80,000 clones, around three quarters of them singletons. Sequences were derived from peripheral blood, sampled 28 days after the second AZD1222 dose. The TCR was taken from an adult who received the AZD1222 COVID-19 vaccine. V gene TRBV19 combines with J gene TRBJ2-1; no reliable D call. The CDR3 DNA is TGTGCCAGTAGTACCCGCCTCTACAATGAGCAGTTCTTC. Translation: CASSTRLYNEQFF.